This T cell receptor beta chain was obtained from a study of cytomegalovirus exposure and HLA in healthy donors. Across the whole study: About 85 million unique TCR sequences came from HLA-typed donors in an early release. Regarding the study as a whole: A later analysis linked a missense variant in DCLRE1C to the trimming of TCR beta V and J genes. The study carried out a later analysis of TCR beta sequences. It associated approximately 15,000 of them with specific HLA alleles at a false discovery rate of 0.05. Rates of TCR association differed by HLA locus in a later analysis, with DRB1 highest and HLA-C lowest.

Primers for the PCR totalled 60 Vbeta and 13 Jbeta. Only in-frame clones appear in the TCRdb table, and some are missing; sequencing was by immunoSEQ multiplex PCR. Of 65,000 to 90,000 clones listed, 75% were seen once; the top ten hold roughly 12%. With regard to this clone: No antigen is known for it.

This CDR3 contains 18 residues. Germline V CDR1 and CDR2: SGDLS, YYNGEE. Trimming cost V 3 bases and J 5 bases, with 24 bases left between them. Sequencing was performed on PBMCs. This TCR came from a man between 65 and 85 years old in good health and CMV-seronegative. The genes are TRBV9 and TRBJ2-1, with D possibly TRBD1 on 6 matching bases. The CDR3, as DNA: TGTGCCAGCAGCGCGATACCCCTACAGGGTCTGGGAGACAATGAGCAGTTCTTC. Its protein is CASSAIPLQGLGDNEQFF.